Shown below are 26 T cell receptor beta chains from a single sample sequenced in a study of identical twins. TCRdb re-derived calls from the 5' RACE reads in MiXCR, one entry per CDR3 protein. This sample yields hundreds of thousands of distinct CDR3 sequences, of which about 20% are seen a single time; around 13% belongs to the top ten. These records were also assigned to another study, of T cells expressing NK-cell markers.

Sequencing was performed on PBMCs. These TCRs come from a woman aged 18 to 35 in good health.

There are many counts of this clonotype. The rearrangement uses TRBV6-5 and TRBJ2-1; D may be TRBD1 or TRBD2 (7 bases each). This CDR3 is 15 amino acids long. Germline V gives CDR1 MNHEY, CDR2 SVGAGI. V was trimmed by 0 bases and J by 7 bases, leaving 13 bases between them. The CDR3, as DNA: TGTGCCAGCAGTTACTCCCGACAGGGAGGGAATGAGCAGTTCTTC. It codes for CASSYSRQGGNEQFF.

There are a few counts of this clonotype. This chain connects TRBV7-9 to TRBJ2-1; 12 nucleotides align to TRBD2. The CDR3 has 15 residues. With V trimmed by 7 bases and J by 5 bases, 6 bases remained unmatched. Per germline, CDR1 SEHNR and CDR2 FQNEAQ (reference sequence). CDR3 residues: CASTLLAGGHNEQFF. The CDR3 region has the DNA TGTGCCAGCACCCTTCTAGCGGGGGGGCACAATGAGCAGTTCTTC.

In this sample, this clonotype turned up many times. The gene calls are TRBV6-1 and TRBJ1-1; no definite D call. Germline assignment: CDR1 MNHNS and CDR2 SASEGT. The CDR3 length is 13 residues. V lost 6 bases and J 5 bases, leaving 13 bases between the germline ends. CDR3 coding DNA: TGTGCCAGCAGCGTCGGGTCTGGGACTGAAGCTTTCTTT. The encoded protein is CASSVGSGTEAFF.

This clonotype was picked up a small number of times. The chain is built from TRBV25-1 and TRBJ1-2; a possible D gene is TRBD1 (6 bases). CDR1 and CDR2 from the germline V gene are MGHDK and SYGVNS. The CDR3 is made up of 13 amino acids. With 3 bases removed from V and 5 bases from J, the gap between germline ends came to 10 bases. CDR3 sequence (DNA): TGTGCCAGCAGTGATGCAGGGGCATATGGCTACACCTTC. It codes for CASSDAGAYGYTF.

The chain carries TRBV12-3 or TRBV12-4 and TRBJ2-6, with TRBD1 matching over 7 bases. This CDR3 is 19 amino acids long. With 6 bases clipped from V and 0 bases from J, the junction kept 14 bases outside the gene matches. CDR3 nucleotides: TGTGCCAGCAGCCTTACAGGGGACCCTACGTACTCTGGGGCCAACGTCCTGACTTTC. Translated: CASSLTGDPTYSGANVLTF.

The rearrangement links TRBV15 to TRBJ1-3; D is ambiguous. Germline CDR1 LNHNV, CDR2 YYDKDF (reference sequence). This CDR3 has 13 amino acids. With 6 bases removed from V and 0 bases from J, the gap between germline ends came to 6 bases. The CDR3 here is CATRIRSGNTIYF. CDR3 in DNA: TGTGCCACCAGGATACGCTCTGGAAACACCATATATTTT.

This clonotype came up a few times. The chain uses TRBV5-1 and TRBJ2-1; possible D gene TRBD2, 5 bases. CDR3 length: 15 residues. Trimming pared 0 bases from V and 10 bases from J, leaving 17 bases between. Looked up from germline, CDR1 is SGHRS and CDR2 is YFSETQ. CDR3 residues: CASSLESKGEREQFF. CDR3 bases: TGCGCCAGCAGCTTGGAGTCGAAGGGAGAAAGAGAGCAGTTCTTC. Combining the CDR3 with reference TRBV5-1 and TRBJ2-1 gives the whole variable domain KAGVTQTPRYLIKTRGQQVTLSCSPISGHRSVSWYQQTPGQGLQFLFEYFSETQRNKGNFPGRFSGRQFSNSRSEMNVSTLELGDSALYLCASSLESKGEREQFFGPGTRLTVL.

This clonotype was seen a handful of times. The V call is TRBV6-5, the J call TRBJ2-1, with 7 bases identical to TRBD1. CDR1 is MNHEY and CDR2 is SVGAGI in the germline V gene. The V gene end was trimmed by 4 bases and the J gene end by 2 bases; junction bases not matched to a gene: 8. There are 16 residues in the CDR3. The CDR3 is CASSSQQGITYNEQFF. DNA for the CDR3: TGTGCCAGCAGTTCGCAACAGGGGATCACCTACAATGAGCAGTTCTTC.

This clonotype came up a few times. The chain recombines TRBV6-6 with TRBJ1-1; no definite D call. V was cut by 6 bases and J by 1 base, with 9 bases left in between. In germline, CDR1 is MNHNY, CDR2 SVGAGI (reference sequence). This CDR3 spans 13 amino acids. CDR3 DNA sequence: TGTGCCAGCAGCCATACAGAGAACACTGAAGCTTTCTTT. It is translated as CASSHTENTEAFF.

The V and J genes are TRBV5-1 and TRBJ2-7, with D unclear. This CDR3 region has 15 residues. The germline CDR1 and CDR2 sequences are SGHRS and YFSETQ. Between the trimmed V and J ends, which lost 0 bases and 1 base, there was a span of 11 bases. The CDR3 DNA reads as TGCGCCAGCAGCTTGGAGGGCTTCGCATCCTACGAGCAGTACTTC. It translates to CASSLEGFASYEQYF.

The chain carries TRBV5-1 and TRBJ2-3; a possible D gene is TRBD2 (6 bases). The CDR3 has 15 amino acids. Germline CDR1 reads SGHRS; CDR2 reads YFSETQ. V gave up 5 bases and J gave up 0 bases, with 13 bases separating them. CDR3 nucleotide sequence: TGCGCCAGCAGTGGTGGCGGGACTAGCACAGATACGCAGTATTTT. It encodes CASSGGGTSTDTQYF.

This clonotype was seen only once. Mismatch with germline at one junction end may stem from a read error. The chain recombines TRBV20-1 with TRBJ2-1, with D perhaps TRBD2 (6 bases). In germline, CDR1 is DFQATT, CDR2 SNEGSKA (reference sequence). The CDR3 loop spans 14 amino acids. The CDR3 loop is CCAALAGTYNEQFF. CDR3 nucleotides: TGCTGTGCTGCACTAGCAGGGACCTACAATGAGCAGTTCTTC.

The table lists this clonotype with a few counts. This rearrangement joins TRBV12-3 or TRBV12-4 to TRBJ2-1; the D is unclear. The germline V and J ends were trimmed by 3 bases and 4 bases, with 10 bases remaining between them. The CDR3 runs 14 residues. CDR3 loop: CASSFTIDYNEQFF. The CDR3, as DNA: TGTGCCAGCAGTTTCACTATAGATTACAATGAGCAGTTCTTC.

This clonotype was observed many times. The rearrangement uses TRBV20-1 and TRBJ1-1; the D gene is possibly TRBD1 (5 bases). Between the trimmed V and J ends, which lost 8 bases and 0 bases, there was a span of 13 bases. Germline values: CDR1 DFQATT, CDR2 SNEGSKA (reference sequence). The CDR3 sequence is 13 residues long. In DNA form, the CDR3 reads TGCAGTCCTTCGGGACCCATGAACACTGAAGCTTTCTTT. It translates to CSPSGPMNTEAFF.

In regard to this clonotype: Germline is not matched at one junction end, which may reflect a read error. The V call is TRBV5-1, the J call TRBJ2-1, with D perhaps matching TRBD2 (5 bases). Germline-derived CDR1 and CDR2 are SGHRS and YFSETQ. The CDR3 covers 15 residues. CDR3 coding DNA: TGCACCAGCAGCTTGGAGGCCAACCCCTACAATGAGCAGTTCTTC. Translated: CTSSLEANPYNEQFF.

The chain is built from TRBV7-2 and TRBJ2-3; 11 nucleotides line up with TRBD1. Unmatched junction bases numbered 2, after V lost 7 bases and J lost 2 bases. CDR3 length: 14 residues. CDR1 and CDR2 from the germline V gene are SGHTA and FQGNSA. CDR3 nucleotide sequence: TGTGCCAGCACGGACAGGGGGCCCACAGATACGCAGTATTTT. Encoded protein: CASTDRGPTDTQYF.

The V and J genes are TRBV12-3 or TRBV12-4 and TRBJ2-4; D call uncertain. The ends were cut back, 3 bases at V and 7 bases at J, with 10 bases in the middle. The CDR3 is 13 residues long. CDR3: CASSFSGQNIQYF. CDR3 nucleotide sequence: TGTGCCAGCAGTTTTTCCGGGCAGAACATTCAGTACTTC.

This clonotype turned up a few times. The chain employs TRBV12-3 or TRBV12-4 and TRBJ1-2; no reliable D call. V dropped 2 bases and J dropped 8 bases, with 9 bases sitting between them. The length of the CDR3 is 12 residues. The CDR3 DNA reads as TGTGCCAGCAGTTTAAGTCAGACAGGCTACACCTTC. It is translated as CASSLSQTGYTF.

The gene calls are TRBV6-5 and TRBJ2-7, with D possibly being TRBD2 (6 bases). Germline CDR1 and CDR2: MNHEY and SVGAGI. There are 15 residues in the CDR3. The V gene lost 2 bases and the J gene lost 2 bases, with 13 bases spanning the gap. The CDR3 coding sequence is TGTGCCAGCAGTTACACGGGGGAAACCACCTACGAGCAGTACTTC. Its translation is CASSYTGETTYEQYF.

This clonotype was observed a handful of times. The chain employs TRBV12-3 or TRBV12-4 and TRBJ1-4, with D unresolved. The CDR3 extends over 15 amino acids. V was clipped by 3 bases and J by 3 bases, with 11 bases between them. The CDR3 sequence: CASSLGLSANEKLFF. CDR3 DNA sequence: TGTGCCAGCAGTTTGGGCCTTTCGGCTAATGAAAAACTGTTTTTT.

The V gene is TRBV7-9, the J gene TRBJ2-3, with 9 bases fitting TRBD2. V gave up 4 bases and J gave up 5 bases; unmatched junction bases: 4. The CDR3 length is 14 residues. Germline V gives CDR1 SEHNR, CDR2 FQNEAQ (reference sequence). The chain's CDR3 is CASSSTSGVDTQYF. CDR3 sequence (DNA): TGTGCCAGCAGCTCGACTAGCGGTGTAGATACGCAGTATTTT.

The rearrangement joins TRBV14 to TRBJ2-1, with 10 bases identical to TRBD2. CDR1 and CDR2 from the germline V gene are SGHDN and FVKESK. With 5 bases clipped from V and 8 bases from J, the junction kept 6 bases outside the gene matches. This CDR3 region has 14 residues. The chain's CDR3 is CASSLLAGPDEQFF. CDR3 in DNA: TGTGCCAGCAGCTTACTAGCGGGACCTGATGAGCAGTTCTTC.

The V gene is TRBV4-3, the J gene TRBJ2-7, with TRBD2 identical over 13 bases. The CDR3 is made up of 15 amino acids. With V trimmed by 8 bases and J by 2 bases, 6 bases remained unmatched. Germline CDR1 and CDR2: LGHNA and YSLEER. CDR3 in DNA: TGCGCCAGCGGAAGCGGACTAGCGGGGGCCTACGAGCAGTACTTC. This encodes CASGSGLAGAYEQYF.

This sequence joins TRBV12-3 or TRBV12-4 and TRBJ2-3; TRBD2 aligns across 7 bases. V lost 5 bases, J lost 5 bases, and 7 bases stayed unmatched. The CDR3 extends over 14 amino acids. The CDR3 DNA sequence: TGTGCCAGCAGTCGCCGGGGAGGGGTAGATACGCAGTATTTT. It specifies CASSRRGGVDTQYF.

In this sample, this clonotype turned up a few times. V and J are TRBV29-1 and TRBJ1-1; tentatively, D is TRBD1 (5 bases). V was shortened by 8 bases and J by 0 bases, with 16 bases between the two germline ends. Per the germline V gene, CDR1 is SQVTM and CDR2 is ANQGSEA. CDR3 length: 14 amino acids. The CDR3 protein is CSLRSGRMNTEAFF. CDR3 DNA: TGCAGCCTAAGATCAGGGCGGATGAACACTGAAGCTTTCTTT.

This chain uses TRBV9 with TRBJ2-5; D call uncertain. CDR1 and CDR2 from the germline V gene are SGDLS and YYNGEE. Trimming took 3 bases from V and 0 from J, leaving 9 bases between them. CDR3 length equals 14 residues. CDR3 residues: CASSDGPNQETQYF. The CDR3 DNA reads TGTGCCAGCAGCGATGGACCCAACCAAGAGACCCAGTACTTC.